This T cell receptor (beta chain) was sequenced for a study of T cells expressing NK-cell markers. Germline CDR1 reads SGHTA; CDR2 reads FQGNSA. This CDR3 contains 13 residues. TCRdb re-called the 5' RACE reads and gives one entry per CDR3 protein, without DNA. The sample's table shows some 410,000 distinct CDR3 sequences. The clonotype comes from a woman between 18 and 75 years old in good health. The genes are TRBV7-2 and TRBJ2-4; TCRdb picks TRBD1, but there is no DNA to check that call. The sequencing input was blood T cells: a sorted CD56 or NKG2C T cell subset, CD4+ or CD8+ T cells, or bulk PBMC T cells (not recorded which). The CDR3: CASSEWAETPQYF.